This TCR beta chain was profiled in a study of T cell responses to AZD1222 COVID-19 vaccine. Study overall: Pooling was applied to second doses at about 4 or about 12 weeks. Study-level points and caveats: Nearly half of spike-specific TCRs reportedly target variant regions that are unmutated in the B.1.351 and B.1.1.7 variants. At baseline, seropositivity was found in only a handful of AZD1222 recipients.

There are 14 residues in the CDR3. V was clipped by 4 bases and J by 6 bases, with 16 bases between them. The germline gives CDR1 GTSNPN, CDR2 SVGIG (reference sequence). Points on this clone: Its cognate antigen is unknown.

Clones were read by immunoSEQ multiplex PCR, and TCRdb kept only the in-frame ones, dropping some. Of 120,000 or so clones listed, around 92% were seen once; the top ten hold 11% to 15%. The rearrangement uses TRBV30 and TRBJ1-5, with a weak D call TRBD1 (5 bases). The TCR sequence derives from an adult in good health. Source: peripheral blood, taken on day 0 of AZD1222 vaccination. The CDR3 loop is CAWTFSGGSQPQHF. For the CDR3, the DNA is TGTGCCTGGACTTTCTCCGGGGGTAGTCAGCCCCAGCATTTT.